This TCR beta chain was profiled in a study of shared clonotypes between healthy human individuals. As to this clone: A far larger clone is off by one base, so a read error is likely.

J lost 3 bases, V lost 7 bases, and 12 bases had no gene match. The CDR3 is made up of 16 amino acids. CDR1 and CDR2 from the germline V gene are MDHEN and SYDVKM. This table comes from immunoSEQ multiplex PCR, and its TCRdb copy is limited to in-frame clones, with some not included. The table has under 85,000 clones, about 63% seen once. The chain recombines TRBV28 with TRBJ2-3, with 8 nucleotides matching TRBD1. The material sequenced was memory CD8+ T cells sorted from blood. Documented subset: CD45RO+ cells pooled with CCR7-negative TemRA cells. The receptor comes from a man younger than 40 in good health. For the CDR3, the DNA is TGTGCCAGCAACTTCCGGGGCAGGGGGCAGACAGATACGCAGTATTTT. Protein product: CASNFRGRGQTDTQYF.